These T cell receptor beta chains were read from a single sample in a study of cytomegalovirus exposure and HLA in healthy donors. TCRdb's table, derived via immunoSEQ multiplex PCR, lists solely in-frame clones and lacks some. This sample yields around 200,000 clones, of which 80% are seen a single time; 0.65% belongs to the top ten. Sequencing input: PBMCs. Receptors originate from a boy aged 5-17 years in good health and CMV-seronegative. The CDR3 runs from the conserved cysteine through the conserved F or W.

v_gene	j_gene	CDR3aa
TRBV7-2	TRBJ1-2	CASTGGDGYTF
TRBV19	TRBJ2-7	CASSIQAGGFYEQYF
TRBV6-6	TRBJ1-5	CASSYDPAGSQPQHF
TRBV7-7	TRBJ2-3	CASSFFLSSTDTQYF
TRBV5-1	TRBJ1-2	CASSLDQGRYGYTF
TRBV5-1	TRBJ2-5	CASSHSSGGPQETQYF
TRBV5-4	TRBJ2-5	CASSSNGLVRETQYF
TRBV11-3	TRBJ2-1	CASSLAGGEQFF
TRBV10-3	TRBJ1-2	CASRDSYGYTF
TRBV5-1	TRBJ2-1	CASSLRGTAGTYNEQFF
TRBV5-1	.	CASSLARVSSSYEQYF
TRBV19	TRBJ1-5	CASSRGRVDQPQHF
TRBV19	TRBJ1-5	CASSIETGTPQPQHF
TRBV10-1	TRBJ2-3	CASSPGLAGNTDTQYF
TRBV19	TRBJ2-1	CASGSGGPILYNEQFF
TRBV13	TRBJ2-7	CASSPRGGVNYEQYF
TRBV6-6	TRBJ1-5	CASSSGSNQPQHF
TRBV9	TRBJ1-1	CASSPGGIWGMNTEAFF
TRBV30	TRBJ2-1	CAWRPGGSFDEQFF
TRBV6-1	TRBJ2-7	CASSFLADVSYEQYF
TRBV7-2	TRBJ2-4	CASSSLAAHIQYF
TRBV27	TRBJ2-7	CASSLGQGVYEQYF